This T cell receptor (beta chain) emerged from a study of yellow fever vaccine responses in identical twins. This clonotype was recorded once. Its antigen is unidentified. TCRdb used MiXCR to reprocess the RT-PCR reads, holding one entry per CDR3 protein. The sample contains around 1,000 distinct CDR3 sequences, around four fifths of which appear only once. The CDR3 length is 18 residues. With V trimmed by 0 bases and J by 1 base, 7 bases remained unmatched. The V gene's germline CDR1 is LNHNV and CDR2 YYDKDF (reference sequence). Study-level findings and limits: Reported findings indicate that twins' vaccine T cell responses seemed partially convergent, partially personalized.

Sequences were derived from T cells from blood (PBMCs), unsorted or a sorted subset (not recorded which), sampled before or after yellow fever vaccination (not recorded which). J is TRBJ2-7 and V is TRBV15, with 12 bases aligning to TRBD2. The sequence came from a woman under 30 who received the yellow fever vaccine. In DNA, the CDR3 is TGTGCCACCAGCAGAGACCCTTGGACTAGCGGGATTTCCTACGAGCAGTACTTC. Amino acids: CATSRDPWTSGISYEQYF.